Listed here are 14 T cell receptor beta chains from one sample, sequenced in a study of shared clonotypes between healthy human individuals. Assay used: immunoSEQ multiplex PCR; TCRdb lists only in-frame clones, some missing. The sample lists over 400,000 clones, roughly 95% occurring once. The sequencing sample was made of naive CD4+ T cells sorted from blood. Subset defined: CD45RA+ positively selected. These receptors originate from a woman in her twenties or thirties in good health.

The chain links TRBV5-1 to TRBJ2-2; possibly TRBD1 for D (6 bases). The ends were cut back, 0 bases at V and 3 bases at J, with 9 bases in the middle. This CDR3 is built from 15 residues. Per germline, CDR1 SGHRS and CDR2 YFSETQ. CDR3 sequence (DNA): TGCGCCAGCAGCTTGGGGACAGCAGACACCGGGGAGCTGTTTTTT. Translated: CASSLGTADTGELFF.

This chain connects TRBV7-6 to TRBJ2-2, with TRBD1 matching over 8 bases. V was clipped by 6 bases and J by 2 bases; unmatched bases: 5. This CDR3 spans 15 amino acids. From germline, CDR1 is SGHVS and CDR2 FNYEAQ. The CDR3 region is CASRPGTGNTGELFF. In DNA form, the CDR3 reads TGTGCCAGCAGACCCGGGACAGGAAACACCGGGGAGCTGTTTTTT.

The J gene is TRBJ1-5, the V gene TRBV15; 8 bases line up with TRBD1. J gave up 6 bases and V 10 bases, and 5 bases lay outside the gene matches. The germline gives CDR1 LNHNV, CDR2 YYDKDF (reference sequence). The CDR3 runs to 12 residues. The CDR3 sequence is CARGTGCQPQHF. The CDR3 region has the DNA TGTGCCAGGGGGACAGGTTGTCAGCCCCAGCATTTT.

The count of this clone is one. J is TRBJ2-1 and V is TRBV6-4; TRBD1 agrees at 9 bases. The CDR3 has 13 amino acids. Losses at the gene ends were 3 bases for V and 12 bases for J; bases not matched to a gene: 6. The V gene's germline CDR1 is MRHNA and CDR2 SNTAGT. The chain's CDR3 is CASSEGTGIGQFF. CDR3 nucleotides: TGTGCCAGCAGTGAAGGGACAGGGATAGGGCAGTTCTTC.

The rearrangement joins TRBV7-9 to TRBJ2-2, with D unresolved. CDR3 length equals 16 residues. Trimming stripped 1 base from V and 4 bases from J, with 13 bases between. Germline V gene sequence: CDR1 SEHNR, CDR2 FQNEAQ (reference sequence). DNA of the CDR3: TGTGCCAGCAGCTTAGTTGGGGTGATAGGCACCGGGGAGCTGTTTTTT. Amino acid sequence: CASSLVGVIGTGELFF.

This clone was detected only once. The chain couples TRBV19 to TRBJ2-7; D may match TRBD1 or TRBD2 (5 bases each). Germline V gene lookup returns CDR1 LNHDA and CDR2 SQIVND (reference sequence). The CDR3 sequence is 10 residues long. Trimming left V 8 bases short and J 11 bases short, with 13 bases between. This CDR3 is CASGEGPEYF. CDR3 bases: TGTGCCAGTGGCGAGGGGCCGGAGTACTTC.

This clone has a single count. The gene calls are TRBV28 and TRBJ1-2; D gene unclear. The CDR3 is 14 amino acids. The germline gives CDR1 MDHEN, CDR2 SYDVKM. Trimming shortened V by 3 bases and J by 4 bases, and 12 bases separated the two germline ends. The CDR3 nucleotides read TGTGCCAGCAGTTTGGAGGCTGTGATCTATGGCTACACCTTC. Protein product: CASSLEAVIYGYTF.

The rearrangement joins TRBV7-3 to TRBJ2-5; TRBD1 agrees at 7 bases. Germline CDR1 SGHTA, CDR2 FQGTGA. CDR3 length: 17 residues. The ends lost 4 bases at V and 4 bases at J; junction bases unmatched: 15. This CDR3 is CASSSYSQTGKGETQYF. The CDR3 DNA follows: TGTGCCAGCAGCTCGTACTCCCAGACAGGGAAGGGAGAGACCCAGTACTTC.

The gene calls are TRBV7-9 and TRBJ2-7; TRBD2 matches 9 bases. This CDR3 region has 14 residues. The J segment lost 3 bases and the V segment lost 5 bases, leaving 5 bases of the junction unmatched. In germline, CDR1 is SEHNR, CDR2 FQNEAQ (reference sequence). CDR3 amino acids: CASSGLAGHYEQYF. CDR3 sequence (DNA): TGTGCCAGCAGCGGCCTAGCGGGACACTACGAGCAGTACTTC. The full variable domain, in which reference TRBV7-9 and TRBJ2-7 provide the parts outside the CDR3, is DTGVSQNPRHKITKRGQNVTFRCDPISEHNRLYWYRQTLGQGPEFLTYFQNEAQLEKSRLLSDRFSAERPKGSFSTLEIQRTEQGDSAMYLCASSGLAGHYEQYFGPGTRLTVT.

The chain joins TRBV25-1 to TRBJ2-7; 10 bases fit TRBD1. This CDR3 is 15 amino acids long. The germline V gene encodes CDR1 MGHDK and CDR2 SYGVNS. V lost 6 bases, J lost 2 bases, and 7 bases stayed unmatched. The CDR3 DNA reads TGTGCCAGCAGCCTAGGTGGGACAGGGGCCTACGAGCAGTACTTC. Encoded protein: CASSLGGTGAYEQYF.

The chain joins TRBV28 to TRBJ2-1; tentatively, D is TRBD2 (5 bases). Trimming cost V 6 bases and J 0 bases, with 18 bases left between them. Germline V lookup: CDR1 MDHEN, CDR2 SYDVKM. The CDR3 is 17 residues long. DNA for the CDR3: TGTGCCAGCAGCATTGGCCCTCTAACTAGCTCCTACAATGAGCAGTTCTTC. Its protein product is CASSIGPLTSSYNEQFF.

The genes are TRBV5-1 and TRBJ1-2, with a weak D call TRBD1 (6 bases). Germline V CDR1 and CDR2: SGHRS, YFSETQ. Trimming shortened V by 2 bases and J by 0 bases, and 11 bases separated the two germline ends. The CDR3 has 15 amino acids. The CDR3 protein is CASSFNRAANYGYTF. The CDR3 DNA reads as TGCGCCAGCAGCTTCAACAGGGCAGCTAACTATGGCTACACCTTC. The variable domain in full, completed from reference TRBV5-1 and TRBJ1-2, reads KAGVTQTPRYLIKTRGQQVTLSCSPISGHRSVSWYQQTPGQGLQFLFEYFSETQRNKGNFPGRFSGRQFSNSRSEMNVSTLELGDSALYLCASSFNRAANYGYTFGSGTRLTVV.

V and J are TRBV28 and TRBJ1-5; weak D call: TRBD1 (6 bases). The CDR3 extends over 16 amino acids. Germline CDR1 reads MDHEN; CDR2 reads SYDVKM. V was pared by 3 bases and J by 2 bases, with 14 bases between. The CDR3 spells CASSLGGAGRNQPQHF. CDR3 coding DNA: TGTGCCAGCAGTTTGGGGGGGGCCGGGCGCAATCAGCCCCAGCATTTT.

This clone appeared once. The genes are TRBV19 and TRBJ1-5; 9 bases align to TRBD1. Germline lookup yields CDR1 LNHDA and CDR2 SQIVND (reference sequence). CDR3 length equals 14 residues. Trimming at V came to 5 bases and at J to 6 bases, leaving 5 bases not matched to a gene. The CDR3: CASSPGQGVQPQHF. CDR3 nucleotide sequence: TGTGCCAGTAGTCCGGGACAGGGTGTTCAGCCCCAGCATTTT.